This T cell receptor (beta chain) stems from a study of PD-1 blockade in mismatch repair-deficient tumors. The CDR3 consists of 14 residues. Deletions cut 0 bases from V and 2 bases from J, with 9 bases between. Germline V gene sequence: CDR1 SGDLS, CDR2 YYNGEE. The data were produced by immunoSEQ multiplex PCR, yet TCRdb's version contains in-frame clones alone and is incomplete. The repertoire has some 100,000 clones, about four fifths of them found once; the top ten carry around 6.5%. This chain connects TRBV9 to TRBJ2-7; perhaps TRBD2 as D (5 bases). Here the sequenced sample was peripheral blood, taken about eight months after starting pembrolizumab. This sequence was found in an adult with mismatch repair-deficient cancer. This chain's CDR3 is CASSVGLAAYEQYF. In DNA form, the CDR3 reads TGTGCCAGCAGCGTAGGTCTAGCCGCCTACGAGCAGTACTTC.